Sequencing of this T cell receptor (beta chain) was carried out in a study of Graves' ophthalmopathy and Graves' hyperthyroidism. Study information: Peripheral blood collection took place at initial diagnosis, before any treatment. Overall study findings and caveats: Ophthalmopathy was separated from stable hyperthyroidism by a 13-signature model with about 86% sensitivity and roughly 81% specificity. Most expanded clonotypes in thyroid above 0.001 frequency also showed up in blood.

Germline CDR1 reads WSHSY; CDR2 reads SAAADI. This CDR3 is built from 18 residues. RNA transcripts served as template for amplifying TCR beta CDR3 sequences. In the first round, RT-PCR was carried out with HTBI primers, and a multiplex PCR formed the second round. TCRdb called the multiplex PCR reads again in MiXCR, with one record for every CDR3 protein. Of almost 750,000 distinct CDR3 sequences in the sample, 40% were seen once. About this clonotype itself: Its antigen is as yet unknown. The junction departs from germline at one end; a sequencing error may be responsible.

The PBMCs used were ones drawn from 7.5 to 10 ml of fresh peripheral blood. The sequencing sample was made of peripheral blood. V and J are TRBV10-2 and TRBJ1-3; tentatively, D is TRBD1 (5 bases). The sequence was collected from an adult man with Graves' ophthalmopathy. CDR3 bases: TGTGCCAGCAGCCAAGAGCGTGGGGGACCTTCCTCTGGAAACACCATATATTTT. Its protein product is CASSQERGGPSSGNTIYF.